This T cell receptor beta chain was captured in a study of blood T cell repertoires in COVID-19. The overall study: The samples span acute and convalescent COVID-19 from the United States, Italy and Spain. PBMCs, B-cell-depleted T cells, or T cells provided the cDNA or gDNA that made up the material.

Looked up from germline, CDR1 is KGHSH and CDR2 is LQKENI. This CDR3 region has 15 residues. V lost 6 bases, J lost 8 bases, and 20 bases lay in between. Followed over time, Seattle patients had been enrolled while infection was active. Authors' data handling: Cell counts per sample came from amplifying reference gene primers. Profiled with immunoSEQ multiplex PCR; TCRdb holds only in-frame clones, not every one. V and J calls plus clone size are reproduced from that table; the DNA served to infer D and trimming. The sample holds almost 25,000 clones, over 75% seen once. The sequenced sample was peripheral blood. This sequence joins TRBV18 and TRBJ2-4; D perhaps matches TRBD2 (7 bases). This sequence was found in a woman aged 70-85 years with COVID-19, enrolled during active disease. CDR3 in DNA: TGTGCCAGCTCCCCCCTCGGGGGGCCCGGGGACATTCAGTACTTC. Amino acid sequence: CASSPLGGPGDIQYF.